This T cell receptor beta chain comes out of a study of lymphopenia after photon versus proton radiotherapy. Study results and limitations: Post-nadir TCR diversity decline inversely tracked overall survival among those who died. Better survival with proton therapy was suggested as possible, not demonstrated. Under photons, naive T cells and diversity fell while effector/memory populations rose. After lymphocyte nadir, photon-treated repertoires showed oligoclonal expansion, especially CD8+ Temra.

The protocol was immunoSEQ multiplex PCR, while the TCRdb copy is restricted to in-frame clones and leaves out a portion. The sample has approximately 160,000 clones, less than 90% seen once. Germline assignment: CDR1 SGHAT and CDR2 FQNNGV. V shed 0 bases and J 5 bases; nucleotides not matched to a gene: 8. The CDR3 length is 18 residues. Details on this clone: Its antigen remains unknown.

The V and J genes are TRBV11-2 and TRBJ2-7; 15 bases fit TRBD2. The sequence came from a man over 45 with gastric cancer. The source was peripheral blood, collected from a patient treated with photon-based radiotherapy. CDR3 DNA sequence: TGTGCCAGCAGCTTAGAGTCCGGACTAGCGGGAGGGCCCCACGAGCAGTACTTC. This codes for CASSLESGLAGGPHEQYF.